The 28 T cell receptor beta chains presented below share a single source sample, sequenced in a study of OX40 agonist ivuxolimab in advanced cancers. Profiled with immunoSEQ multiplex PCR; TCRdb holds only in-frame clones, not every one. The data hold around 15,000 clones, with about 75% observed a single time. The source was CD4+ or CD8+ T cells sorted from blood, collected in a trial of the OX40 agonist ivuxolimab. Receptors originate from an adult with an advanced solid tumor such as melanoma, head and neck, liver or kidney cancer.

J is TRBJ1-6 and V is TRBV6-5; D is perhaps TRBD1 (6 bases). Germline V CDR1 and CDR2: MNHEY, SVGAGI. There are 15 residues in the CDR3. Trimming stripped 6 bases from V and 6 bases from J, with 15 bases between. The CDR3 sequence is CASSSDSNGNSPLHF. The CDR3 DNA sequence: TGTGCCAGCAGCTCGGACAGCAATGGTAATTCACCCCTCCACTTT.

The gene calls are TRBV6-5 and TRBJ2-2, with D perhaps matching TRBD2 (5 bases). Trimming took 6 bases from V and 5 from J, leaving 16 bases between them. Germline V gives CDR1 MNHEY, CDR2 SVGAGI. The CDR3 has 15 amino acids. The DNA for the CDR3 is TGTGCCAGCAGCGATATACCGGGGAATACCGGGGAGCTGTTTTTT. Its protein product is CASSDIPGNTGELFF.

The CDR3 coding sequence is TGTGCCAGCGAAAGGGAGCTGAGCTCCTATAATTCACCCCTCCACTTT. It translates to CASERELSSYNSPLHF. The rearrangement joins TRBV2 to TRBJ1-6, with unresolved D. Germline V gene lookup returns CDR1 SNHLY and CDR2 FYNNEI. The CDR3 spans 16 residues. The germline V and J ends were trimmed by 8 bases and 0 bases, with 14 bases remaining between them.

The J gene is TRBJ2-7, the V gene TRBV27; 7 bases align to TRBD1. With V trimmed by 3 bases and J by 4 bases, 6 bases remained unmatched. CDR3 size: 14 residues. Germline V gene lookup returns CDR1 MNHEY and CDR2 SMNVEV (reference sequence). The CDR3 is CASSLGTAVYEQYF. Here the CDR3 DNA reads TGTGCCAGCAGTTTGGGGACAGCAGTTTACGAGCAGTACTTC.

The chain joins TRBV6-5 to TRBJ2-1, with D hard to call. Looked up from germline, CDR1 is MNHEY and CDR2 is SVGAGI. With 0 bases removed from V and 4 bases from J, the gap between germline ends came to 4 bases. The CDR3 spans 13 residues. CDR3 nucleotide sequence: TGTGCCAGCAGTTACTCGGATTACAATGAGCAGTTCTTC. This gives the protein CASSYSDYNEQFF.

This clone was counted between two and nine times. As DNA, the CDR3 is TGTGCCAGTAGTCTCCCGGGTCGAACGCACGAGCAGTACTTC. Its translation: CASSLPGRTHEQYF. This rearrangement joins TRBV19 to TRBJ2-7, with no clear D. The CDR3 sequence is 14 residues long. The V end was cut by 5 bases, the J end by 5 bases, with 16 bases between. Germline V lookup: CDR1 LNHDA, CDR2 SQIVND (reference sequence). The whole variable domain, filled in from reference TRBV19 and TRBJ2-7, reads DGGITQSPKYLFRKEGQNVTLSCEQNLNHDAMYWYRQDPGQGLRLIYYSQIVNDFQKGDIAEGYSVSREKKESFPLTVTSAQKNPTAFYLCASSLPGRTHEQYFGPGTRLTVT.

The CDR3 reads CASSLAGNTEAFF. The CDR3 DNA is TGTGCCAGCAGCTTAGCGGGGAACACTGAAGCTTTCTTT. This chain joins TRBV7-9 and TRBJ1-1; no reliable D call. Germline V gene sequence: CDR1 SEHNR, CDR2 FQNEAQ (reference sequence). Trimming left V 0 bases short and J 1 base short, with 3 bases between. CDR3 length: 13 residues.

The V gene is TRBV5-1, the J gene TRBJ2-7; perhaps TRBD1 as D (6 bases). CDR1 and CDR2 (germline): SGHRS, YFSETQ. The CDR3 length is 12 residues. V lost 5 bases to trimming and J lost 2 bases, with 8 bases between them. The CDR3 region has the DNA TGCGCCAGCAGGACAGGAGCCTACGAGCAGTACTTC. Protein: CASRTGAYEQYF.

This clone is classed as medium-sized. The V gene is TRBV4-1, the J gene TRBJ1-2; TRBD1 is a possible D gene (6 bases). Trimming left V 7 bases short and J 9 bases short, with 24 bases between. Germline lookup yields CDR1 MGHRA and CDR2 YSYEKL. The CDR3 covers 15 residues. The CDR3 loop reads CASTPKWEAGESYTF. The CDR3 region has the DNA TGCGCCAGCACCCCGAAATGGGAGGCAGGGGAAAGCTACACCTTC.

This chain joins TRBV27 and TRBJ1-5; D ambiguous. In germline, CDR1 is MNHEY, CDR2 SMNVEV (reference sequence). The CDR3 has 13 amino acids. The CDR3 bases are TGTGCTACCCGTATAGCTTTGCATCAGCCCCAGCATTTT. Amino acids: CATRIALHQPQHF.

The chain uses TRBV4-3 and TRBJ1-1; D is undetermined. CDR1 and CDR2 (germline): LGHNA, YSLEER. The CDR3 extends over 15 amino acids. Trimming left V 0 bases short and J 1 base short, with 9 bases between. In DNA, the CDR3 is TGCGCCAGCAGCCAAGATCCGGCGGGGAACACTGAAGCTTTCTTT. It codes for CASSQDPAGNTEAFF.

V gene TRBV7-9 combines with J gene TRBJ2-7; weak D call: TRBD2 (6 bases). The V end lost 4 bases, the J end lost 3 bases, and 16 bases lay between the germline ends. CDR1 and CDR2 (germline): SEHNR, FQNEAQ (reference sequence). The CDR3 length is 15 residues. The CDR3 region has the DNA TGTGCCAGCAGCTCGGACGGCTACGGGAGCTACGAGCAGTACTTC. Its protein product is CASSSDGYGSYEQYF.

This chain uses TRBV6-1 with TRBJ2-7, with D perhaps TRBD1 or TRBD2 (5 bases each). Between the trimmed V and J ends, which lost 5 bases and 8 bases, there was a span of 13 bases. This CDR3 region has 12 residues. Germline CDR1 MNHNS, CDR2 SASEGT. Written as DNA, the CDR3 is TGTGCCAGCAGTCCCGGGACGGTGCAGCAGTACTTC. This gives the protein CASSPGTVQQYF.

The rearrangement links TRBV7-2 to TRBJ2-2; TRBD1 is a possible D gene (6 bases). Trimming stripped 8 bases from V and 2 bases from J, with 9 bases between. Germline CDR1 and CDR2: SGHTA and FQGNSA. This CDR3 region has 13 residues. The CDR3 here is CASLGQNTGELFF. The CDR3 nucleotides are TGTGCCAGCCTGGGACAAAACACCGGGGAGCTGTTTTTT.

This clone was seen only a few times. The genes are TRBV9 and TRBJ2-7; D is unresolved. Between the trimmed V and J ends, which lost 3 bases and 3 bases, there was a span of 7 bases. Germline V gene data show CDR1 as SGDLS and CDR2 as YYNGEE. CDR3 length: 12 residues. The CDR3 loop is CASSGRSYEQYF. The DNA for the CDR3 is TGTGCCAGCAGCGGACGGAGCTACGAGCAGTACTTC.

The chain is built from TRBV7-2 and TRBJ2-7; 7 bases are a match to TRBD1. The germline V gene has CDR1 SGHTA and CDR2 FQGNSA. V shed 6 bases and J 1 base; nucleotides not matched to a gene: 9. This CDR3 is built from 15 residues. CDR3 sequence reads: CASRLRQGRSYEQYF. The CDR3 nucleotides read TGTGCCAGCAGACTACGACAGGGTCGATCCTACGAGCAGTACTTC. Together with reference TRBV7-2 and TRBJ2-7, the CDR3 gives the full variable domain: GAGVSQSPSNKVTEKGKDVELRCDPISGHTALYWYRQSLGQGLEFLIYFQGNSAPDKSGLPSDRFSAERTGGSVSTLTIQRTQQEDSAVYLCASRLRQGRSYEQYFGPGTRLTVT.

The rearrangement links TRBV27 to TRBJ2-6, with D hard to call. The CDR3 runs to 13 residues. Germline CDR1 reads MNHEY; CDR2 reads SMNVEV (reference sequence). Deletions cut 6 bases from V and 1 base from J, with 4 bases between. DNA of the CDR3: TGTGCCAGCAGCCGTTCTGGGGCCAACGTCCTGACTTTC. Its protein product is CASSRSGANVLTF.

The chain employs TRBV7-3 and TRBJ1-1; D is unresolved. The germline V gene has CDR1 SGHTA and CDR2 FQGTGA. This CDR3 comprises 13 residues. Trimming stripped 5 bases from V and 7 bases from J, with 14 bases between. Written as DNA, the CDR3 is TGTGCCAGCAGCAAAGACACAAGCCATGAAGCTTTCTTT. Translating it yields CASSKDTSHEAFF.

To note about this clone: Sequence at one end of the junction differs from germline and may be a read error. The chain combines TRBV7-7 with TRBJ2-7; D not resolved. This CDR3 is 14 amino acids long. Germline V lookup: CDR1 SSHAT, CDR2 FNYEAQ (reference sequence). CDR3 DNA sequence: TGTGCTAGCAGCTTATCAGACACGTCCTACGAGCAGTACTTC. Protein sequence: CASSLSDTSYEQYF. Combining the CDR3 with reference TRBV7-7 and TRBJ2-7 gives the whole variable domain GAGVSQSPRYKVTKRGQDVTLRCDPISSHATLYWYQQALGQGPEFLTYFNYEAQPDKSGLPSDRFSAERPEGSISTLTIQRTEQRDSAMYRCASSLSDTSYEQYFGPGTRLTVT.

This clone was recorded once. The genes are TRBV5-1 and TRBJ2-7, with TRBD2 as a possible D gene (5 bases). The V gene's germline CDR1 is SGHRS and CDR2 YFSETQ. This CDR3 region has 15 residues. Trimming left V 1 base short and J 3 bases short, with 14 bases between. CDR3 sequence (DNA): TGCGCCAGCAGCTTGTCCGGGGTAGGAGGCTACGAGCAGTACTTC. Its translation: CASSLSGVGGYEQYF.

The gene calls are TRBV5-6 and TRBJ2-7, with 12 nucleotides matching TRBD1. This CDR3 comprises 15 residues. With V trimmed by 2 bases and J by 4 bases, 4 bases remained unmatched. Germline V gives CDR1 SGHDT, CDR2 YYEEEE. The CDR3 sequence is CASSLAGQGAYEQYF. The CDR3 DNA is TGTGCCAGCAGCTTAGCGGGACAGGGGGCTTACGAGCAGTACTTC.

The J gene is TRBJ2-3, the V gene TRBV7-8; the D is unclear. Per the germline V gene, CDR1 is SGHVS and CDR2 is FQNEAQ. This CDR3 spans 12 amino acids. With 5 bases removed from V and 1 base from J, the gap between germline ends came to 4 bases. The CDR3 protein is CASSTGTDTQYF. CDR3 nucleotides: TGTGCCAGCAGCACAGGCACAGATACGCAGTATTTT.

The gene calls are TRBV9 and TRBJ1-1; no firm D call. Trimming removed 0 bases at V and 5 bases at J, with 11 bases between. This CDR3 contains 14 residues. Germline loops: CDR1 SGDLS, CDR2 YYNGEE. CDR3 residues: CASSVGGGATEAFF. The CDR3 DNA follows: TGTGCCAGCAGCGTAGGAGGCGGCGCGACTGAAGCTTTCTTT.

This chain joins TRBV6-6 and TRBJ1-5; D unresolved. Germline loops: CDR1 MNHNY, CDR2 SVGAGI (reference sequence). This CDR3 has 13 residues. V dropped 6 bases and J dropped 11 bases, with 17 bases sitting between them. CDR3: CASSDGRGTAQHF. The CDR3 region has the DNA TGTGCCAGCAGCGACGGACGGGGTACAGCCCAGCATTTT.

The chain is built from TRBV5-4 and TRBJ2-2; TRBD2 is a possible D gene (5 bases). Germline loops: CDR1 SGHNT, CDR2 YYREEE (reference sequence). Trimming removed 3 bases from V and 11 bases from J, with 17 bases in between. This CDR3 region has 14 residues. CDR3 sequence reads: CASSWGGSDFELFF. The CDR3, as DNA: TGTGCCAGCAGCTGGGGTGGGTCGGACTTTGAGCTGTTTTTT.

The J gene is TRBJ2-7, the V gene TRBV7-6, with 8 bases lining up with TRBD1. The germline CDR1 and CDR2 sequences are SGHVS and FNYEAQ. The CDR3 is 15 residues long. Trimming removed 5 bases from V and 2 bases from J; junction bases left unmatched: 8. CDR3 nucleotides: TGTGCCAGCAGCCCCGTTGGACAGGGTACCTACGAGCAGTACTTC. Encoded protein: CASSPVGQGTYEQYF.

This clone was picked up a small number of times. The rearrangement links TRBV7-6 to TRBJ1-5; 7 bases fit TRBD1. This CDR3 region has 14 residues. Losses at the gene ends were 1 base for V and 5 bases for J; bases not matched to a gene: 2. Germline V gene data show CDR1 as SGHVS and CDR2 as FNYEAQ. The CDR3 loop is CASSLDRGHQPQHF. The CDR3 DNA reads TGTGCCAGCAGCTTAGACAGGGGACATCAGCCCCAGCATTTT. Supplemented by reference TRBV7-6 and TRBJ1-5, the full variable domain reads GAGVSQSPRYKVTKRGQDVALRCDPISGHVSLYWYRQALGQGPEFLTYFNYEAQQDKSGLPNDRFSAERPEGSISTLTIQRTEQRDSAMYRCASSLDRGHQPQHFGDGTRLSIL.

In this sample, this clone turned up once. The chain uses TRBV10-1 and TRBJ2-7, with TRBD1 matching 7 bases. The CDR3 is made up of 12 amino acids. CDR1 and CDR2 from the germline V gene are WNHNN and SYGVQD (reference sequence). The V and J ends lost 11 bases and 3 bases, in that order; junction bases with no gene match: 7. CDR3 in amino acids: CAGYRGFYEQYF. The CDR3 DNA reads TGCGCCGGCTACAGGGGTTTCTACGAGCAGTACTTC.